This TCR beta chain was documented in a study of T cell responses to AZD1222 COVID-19 vaccine. General study results and limits: After two AZD1222 doses, spike-specific TCR breadth and depth rose versus day 0. White British donors predominated, females outnumbered males, and clonal diversity was possibly underestimated. Scientists sampled the repertoires only once the peak T cell response had passed.

On this clone: The antigen remains undetermined.

Method: immunoSEQ multiplex PCR; TCRdb's copy keeps in-frame clones and lacks some. The sample includes more than 120,000 clones, more than 70% of them seen just once. Germline values: CDR1 ENHRY, CDR2 SYGVKD. Deletions cut 5 bases from V and 4 bases from J, with 15 bases between. The CDR3 is made up of 15 amino acids. The source is an adult who received the AZD1222 COVID-19 vaccine. The rearrangement joins TRBV10-3 to TRBJ1-3, with unresolved D. This specimen was peripheral blood, taken 28 days after the second AZD1222 dose. The CDR3 is CAISSNFPLGNTIYF. The DNA for the CDR3 is TGTGCCATCAGTTCCAACTTCCCCCTGGGAAACACCATATATTTT.